The 5 T cell receptor beta chains below come from one sample, sequenced in a study of control samples from healthy donors and cancer patients. Repertoires were generated with immunoSEQ multiplex PCR, while TCRdb's copy carries only in-frame clones and drops some. In the table there are about 100,000 clones, roughly 84% of which are singletons. The sequenced material came from blood. The source of these receptors is a woman in her forties or fifties in good health.

V gene TRBV9 combines with J gene TRBJ1-2; 9 bases are shared with TRBD1. With 6 bases clipped from V and 8 bases from J, the junction kept 14 bases outside the gene matches. Germline CDR1 SGDLS, CDR2 YYNGEE. The CDR3 length is 15 residues. The CDR3 here is CASNNFLQGAGGYTF. In nucleotides, the CDR3 is TGTGCCAGCAACAATTTCCTACAGGGGGCGGGAGGCTACACCTTC.

This clone was observed once. The gene calls are TRBV3-1 (or the pseudogene TRBV3-2) and TRBJ1-2; D may be TRBD1 (6 bases). The germline V and J ends were trimmed by 1 base and 4 bases, with 16 bases remaining between them. Germline lookup yields CDR1 LGHDT and CDR2 YNNKEL (reference sequence). The CDR3 contains 16 residues. The CDR3 protein is CASSQGRKQGPYGYTF. CDR3 nucleotide sequence: TGTGCCAGCAGCCAAGGGAGAAAACAGGGACCCTATGGCTACACCTTC.

The rearrangement joins TRBV14 to TRBJ2-7; 9 positions agree with TRBD1. V trimming: 1 base; J trimming: 3 bases; junction bases outside the gene matches: 4. Per the germline V gene, CDR1 is SGHDN and CDR2 is FVKESK. There are 15 residues in the CDR3. The CDR3 DNA is TGTGCCAGCAGCCAAGGATTGGGACAGGGCTACGAGCAGTACGTC. Protein: CASSQGLGQGYEQYV.

This clone was detected once. V is TRBV9 and J is TRBJ2-6; 10 nucleotides match TRBD1. Germline CDR1 reads SGDLS; CDR2 reads YYNGEE. The CDR3 consists of 18 residues. The V and J ends lost 0 bases and 1 base, in that order; junction bases with no gene match: 4. The chain's CDR3 is CASSVEGTGASGANVLTF. The CDR3 nucleotides are TGTGCCAGCAGCGTAGAGGGGACAGGGGCATCTGGGGCCAACGTCCTGACTTTC.

The rearrangement links TRBV19 to TRBJ1-2; 8 nucleotides align to TRBD1. This CDR3 has 13 amino acids. The junction had 4 bases not matched to a gene; V was cut back by 7 bases and J by 3 bases. Germline CDR1 reads LNHDA; CDR2 reads SQIVND (reference sequence). In nucleotides, the CDR3 is TGTGCCAGTACTCAGGACAGGGACTATGGCTACACCTTC. Translating it yields CASTQDRDYGYTF.